This TCR beta chain derives from a study of T cell responses to AZD1222 COVID-19 vaccine listed by TCRdb under 2021. Broadly, across the study: AZD1222 recipients whose second dose came at about 4 weeks and those whose second dose came at about 12 weeks were combined into one group, since spike-specific TCR depth and breadth did not differ between the two schedules. Enrollment into the trials was organized by age into subgroups of 18-55, 56-69 and 70-plus years, and those subgroups contained approximately 150, 30 and 60 TCR-sequenced participants, respectively. A total of just over 230 trial participants underwent TCR sequencing, of whom 207 had received two doses of AZD1222 and roughly 26 had received two doses of the MenACWY control vaccine. The full study reports these points: Only a handful of AZD1222 recipients were SARS-CoV-2 seropositive at baseline, limiting conclusions about previously exposed vaccinees. In the small 56-69-year group, the increase in depth fell short of significance, most likely because of low power. No day 14 peak-response samples were available, so repertoires were characterized only after the peak T cell response. The vaccine-associated CD4 TCRs covered the entire spike protein, and the dominant responses fell in regions 160-218 and 743-854. A significant rise in spike-specific TCR breadth and depth was observed after two AZD1222 doses relative to day 0 and relative to MenACWY recipients. Reportedly, almost half of the unique spike-specific TCRs recognized epitopes lying outside the regions that are mutated in the B.1.351 and B.1.1.7 variants. Participants were mostly white British, with more females than males. The authors suggested clonal diversity may have been underestimated.

The CDR3 regions of human TCRbeta chains were analyzed by immunosequencing. As for the authors' bioinformatics: Repertoire TCRs were matched against a reference library of SARS-CoV-2-specific TCRs generated with the MIRA antigen-specificity platform. Breadth was defined as the fraction of unique TCRs that were SARS-CoV-2-associated, and depth was defined as the fraction of total T cells that were SARS-CoV-2-associated. Using the MIRA data, each spike-specific TCR was mapped to the spike region that the TCR reacts to and placed in a CD4 or CD8 class. Log10-transformed breadth and depth values were compared by one-way ANOVA with Sidak's multiple comparisons tests. TCRdb mirrors the immuneACCESS table, restricted to in-frame sequences. Some clones are absent from its copies; in checked studies, under half trace to an unresolved V gene, and the reason for the others is unknown. The V and J calls and clone size come from that table; D and trimming were worked out from the DNA. This sample comprises 90,000 to 130,000 clones, roughly 90% of them detected only once. The ten top clones hold roughly 1.6% of the sample.

The CDR1 and CDR2 encoded by the germline V gene (reference sequence) are LGHDT and YNNKEL. The CDR3 spans 12 residues, from the cysteine through the phenylalanine. Just the 36-base CDR3 DNA is kept, in frame starting at base 1. Deletion took 1 base off V and 5 bases off J, with a span of 5 bases between the germline ends. The time point label of this sample denotes: baseline before first vaccination. Vaccinee samples came from UK trials COV001 and COV002, including a single-blind randomized controlled phase 2/3 trial of AZD1222 (ChAdOx1 nCoV-19) in healthy adults. For TCRbeta chain sequencing, PBMC samples were collected from trial participants at day 0 and at day 28 after the second dose. As for this clone: Its antigen remains unidentified. No much larger clonotype is one base removed from it; base qualities were not supplied.

The receptor was derived from an adult in good health. The sequence is built from TRBV3-1 (or the pseudogene TRBV3-2) and TRBJ1-1; the D gene lacks a confident call. The specimen was peripheral blood, collected on day 0 of AZD1222 vaccination. This receptor has the CDR3 CASSQGETEAFF. In nucleotides, the sequence is TGTGCCAGCAGCCAAGGGGAGACTGAAGCTTTCTTT.